Presented here are 20 T cell receptor beta chains from one specimen sequenced in a study of T cells in localized non-small cell lung cancer. Sequencing used immunoSEQ multiplex PCR; TCRdb keeps in-frame clones, though not all of them. The sample lists over 15,000 clones, roughly four fifths occurring once. Here the sequenced sample was peripheral blood, taken before any cancer treatment. The source is a female donor over 55 with stage I lung adenocarcinoma.

V and J are TRBV5-1 and TRBJ1-1; D gene ambiguous. The germline gives CDR1 SGHRS, CDR2 YFSETQ. V dropped 1 base and J dropped 2 bases, with 12 bases sitting between them. This CDR3 has 15 residues. CDR3 nucleotides: TGCGCCAGCAGCTTGTCTCGGTTGGACAACACTGAAGCTTTCTTT. It specifies CASSLSRLDNTEAFF.

The V call is TRBV7-9, the J call TRBJ1-2, with 9 bases aligning to TRBD1. CDR3 length: 17 amino acids. The germline V gene has CDR1 SEHNR and CDR2 FQNEAQ (reference sequence). Germline trimming cut 5 bases from V and 1 base from J; bases unmatched to any gene: 11. CDR3 amino acids: CASSPQGAILINYGYTF. The CDR3 nucleotides are TGTGCCAGCAGCCCACAGGGGGCGATCCTTATTAACTATGGCTACACCTTC.

The V call is TRBV7-9, the J call TRBJ1-5; possible D gene TRBD1, 6 bases. This CDR3 is 16 amino acids long. Between the trimmed V and J ends, which lost 5 bases and 2 bases, there was a span of 16 bases. Germline values: CDR1 SEHNR, CDR2 FQNEAQ (reference sequence). The CDR3: CASSKTGNGGNQPQHF. The CDR3 nucleotides are TGTGCCAGCAGCAAAACAGGGAATGGAGGCAATCAGCCCCAGCATTTT.

The V gene is TRBV7-9, the J gene TRBJ1-1, with a weak D call TRBD1 (6 bases). The CDR3 spans 13 residues. Trimming took 5 bases from V and 1 from J, leaving 8 bases between them. The V gene's germline CDR1 is SEHNR and CDR2 FQNEAQ (reference sequence). The CDR3, as DNA: TGTGCCAGCAGCCGGACAGAGAACACTGAAGCTTTCTTT. Protein product: CASSRTENTEAFF.

The rearrangement joins TRBV19 to TRBJ1-4; D gene ambiguous. Germline V gene sequence: CDR1 LNHDA, CDR2 SQIVND (reference sequence). Trimming took 0 bases from V and 7 from J, leaving 12 bases between them. The CDR3 is 15 amino acids. CDR3 in DNA: TGTGCCAGTAGTATAGATCTCAGAGCAGGTGAAAAACTGTTTTTT. Its translation is CASSIDLRAGEKLFF.

This chain connects TRBV28 to TRBJ2-4; the match to TRBD1 covers 10 bases. Germline CDR1 reads MDHEN; CDR2 reads SYDVKM. This CDR3 has 15 amino acids. Trimming removed 5 bases from V and 8 bases from J; junction bases left unmatched: 9. The CDR3 region is CASSTQGQGRDIQYF. In DNA form, the CDR3 reads TGTGCCAGCAGTACTCAGGGACAGGGGAGGGACATTCAGTACTTC.

This chain uses TRBV10-3 with TRBJ2-2; D might be TRBD2 (6 bases). CDR1 and CDR2 (germline): ENHRY, SYGVKD. The V end was cut by 4 bases, the J end by 4 bases, with 13 bases between. The CDR3 totals 15 residues. CDR3 nucleotide sequence: TGTGCCATCAGTGGACGGACTACACCCACCGGGGAGCTGTTTTTT. It is translated as CAISGRTTPTGELFF.

The chain combines TRBV7-8 with TRBJ1-1; D perhaps matches TRBD1 (5 bases). Looked up from germline, CDR1 is SGHVS and CDR2 is FQNEAQ. V was cut by 1 base and J by 5 bases, with 17 bases left in between. The CDR3 has 16 residues. The DNA of the CDR3 is TGTGCCAGCAGCTTAGGGAAAGGGGCACCAGAAACTGAAGCTTTCTTT. This encodes CASSLGKGAPETEAFF.

The chain has TRBV11-2 and TRBJ2-1, with D possibly being TRBD1 (5 bases). This CDR3 is 13 amino acids long. Per the germline V gene, CDR1 is SGHAT and CDR2 is FQNNGV. V lost 6 bases to trimming and J lost 4 bases, with 10 bases between them. CDR3 DNA sequence: TGTGCCAGCAGTTTACAGGTTTACAATGAGCAGTTCTTC. Amino acid sequence: CASSLQVYNEQFF.

The rearrangement joins TRBV10-3 to TRBJ2-3; 10 nucleotides line up with TRBD2. This CDR3 has 17 amino acids. Germline values: CDR1 ENHRY, CDR2 SYGVKD. The trim removed 3 bases at V and 0 bases at J, leaving 6 bases unmatched. CDR3 sequence: CAISETSGVPSTDTQYF. The CDR3 nucleotides are TGTGCCATCAGTGAAACTAGCGGGGTGCCTAGCACAGATACGCAGTATTTT.

V gene TRBV29-1 combines with J gene TRBJ1-1; 12 nucleotides agree with TRBD1. V shed 7 bases and J 5 bases; nucleotides not matched to a gene: 8. CDR3 length: 14 amino acids. Germline CDR1 reads SQVTM; CDR2 reads ANQGSEA. The CDR3 region is CSAWDRGRLTEAFF. The CDR3 nucleotides read TGCAGCGCCTGGGACAGGGGGCGCCTGACTGAAGCTTTCTTT.

This chain links TRBV30 with TRBJ2-7; D may correspond to TRBD1 or TRBD2 (6 bases each). The CDR3 spans 13 residues. V lost 2 bases to trimming and J lost 3 bases, with 11 bases between them. The V gene's germline CDR1 is GTSNPN and CDR2 SVGIG (reference sequence). The DNA for the CDR3 is TGTGCCTGGAGTACAGGGAGGAACTACGAGCAGTACTTC. Translation gives CAWSTGRNYEQYF.

This chain uses TRBV7-2 with TRBJ2-5, with TRBD2 matching 12 bases. This CDR3 comprises 15 residues. Germline-derived CDR1 and CDR2 are SGHTA and FQGNSA. J gave up 5 bases and V 5 bases, and 6 bases lay outside the gene matches. CDR3 loop: CASSLPTSGSETQYF. Here the CDR3 DNA reads TGTGCCAGCAGCCTTCCGACTAGCGGGAGTGAGACCCAGTACTTC.

This rearrangement joins TRBV6-4 to TRBJ2-2; D perhaps matches TRBD1 (6 bases). This CDR3 is built from 14 residues. V shed 5 bases and J shed 6 bases, with 13 bases lying between them. Germline V CDR1 and CDR2: MRHNA, SNTAGT. The CDR3 protein is CASSRSPGAGELFF. CDR3 DNA: TGTGCCAGCAGTCGTAGCCCAGGGGCCGGGGAGCTGTTTTTT.

The CDR3 DNA sequence: TGTGCCAGTAGTTCCGCCGGGACAGGGGCTGGAAACACCATATATTTT. The encoded protein is CASSSAGTGAGNTIYF. V and J are TRBV19 and TRBJ1-3; the match to TRBD1 covers 10 bases. Germline CDR1 is LNHDA and CDR2 is SQIVND (reference sequence). The CDR3 runs to 16 residues. After removal of 5 bases from V and 2 bases from J, the junction contained 6 bases not matched to a gene.

The chain links TRBV5-1 to TRBJ1-5; 7 nucleotides agree with TRBD1. V trimming: 5 bases; J trimming: 3 bases; junction bases outside the gene matches: 2. The CDR3 length is 13 residues. Germline CDR1 and CDR2: SGHRS and YFSETQ. Written as DNA, the CDR3 is TGCGCCAGCAGTGACAGGGACAATCAGCCCCAGCATTTT. Protein product: CASSDRDNQPQHF.

V is TRBV19 and J is TRBJ1-1; maybe TRBD1 (5 bases). The CDR3 length is 13 residues. V lost 4 bases to trimming and J lost 6 bases, with 12 bases between them. The germline CDR1 and CDR2 sequences are LNHDA and SQIVND (reference sequence). The CDR3 DNA follows: TGTGCCAGTAGTAACCAGGGAGGCCCTGAAGCTTTCTTT. It specifies CASSNQGGPEAFF.

V usage is TRBV4-1 and J usage is TRBJ2-1; D tentatively fits TRBD1 or TRBD2 (6 bases each). The V gene lost 4 bases and the J gene lost 0 bases, with 16 bases spanning the gap. Germline V gene lookup returns CDR1 MGHRA and CDR2 YSYEKL. The CDR3 loop spans 17 amino acids. The CDR3 nucleotides read TGCGCCAGCAGCCGAGACCCCGGGGGCTACTCCTACAATGAGCAGTTCTTC. The encoded protein is CASSRDPGGYSYNEQFF.

V gene TRBV18 combines with J gene TRBJ1-1; D not certain. CDR3 size: 14 residues. Germline CDR1 is KGHSH and CDR2 is LQKENI. With 5 bases removed from V and 6 bases from J, the gap between germline ends came to 16 bases. The CDR3 DNA is TGTGCCAGCTCAGGGCAGCCCCAGTTGGCTGAAGCTTTCTTT. Translation gives CASSGQPQLAEAFF.

This clone was seen only once. The chain links TRBV2 to TRBJ1-2, with no clear D. Trimming removed 3 bases at V and 4 bases at J, with 12 bases between. CDR3 size: 14 residues. Per germline, CDR1 SNHLY and CDR2 FYNNEI. The CDR3 here is CASSEGIASYGYTF. DNA of the CDR3: TGTGCCAGCAGTGAGGGTATCGCCTCCTATGGCTACACCTTC.